The 9 T cell receptor beta chains given below trace back to one sample, sequenced in a study of T cells in localized non-small cell lung cancer. Sequenced by immunoSEQ multiplex PCR; TCRdb stores in-frame clones only, minus some. The table has about 26,000 clones, approximately 90% seen once. Sequenced here: peripheral blood, sampled before any cancer treatment. All receptors derive from a female donor aged 60 or older with stage II squamous cell lung carcinoma.

This clone showed up just once. This chain links TRBV5-4 with TRBJ2-3; the match to TRBD1 covers 8 bases. J lost 4 bases, V lost 4 bases, and 2 bases had no gene match. There are 13 residues in the CDR3. CDR1 is SGHNT and CDR2 is YYREEE in the germline V gene (reference sequence). The CDR3 DNA sequence: TGTGCCAGCAGCGCAGGGGGCGCAGATACGCAGTATTTT. The encoded protein is CASSAGGADTQYF.

The genes are TRBV30 and TRBJ1-2; D is unresolved. The V end was cut by 3 bases, the J end by 4 bases, with 15 bases between. Looked up from germline, CDR1 is GTSNPN and CDR2 is SVGIG (reference sequence). The CDR3 totals 14 residues. CDR3 region: CAWRHLNVGYGYTF. The CDR3 DNA follows: TGTGCCTGGAGGCACTTAAACGTAGGCTATGGCTACACCTTC.

The chain recombines TRBV4-1 with TRBJ2-5, with 8 nucleotides matching TRBD2. The CDR3 runs 17 residues. V was pared by 0 bases and J by 5 bases, with 11 bases of the junction left unmatched. CDR1 is MGHRA, CDR2 YSYEKL, per germline. CDR3 protein: CASSQDPGSGGGETQYF. CDR3 in DNA: TGCGCCAGCAGCCAAGATCCGGGGAGCGGGGGCGGTGAGACCCAGTACTTC.

This clone came up a few times. The genes are TRBV7-9 and TRBJ2-1; the match to TRBD2 covers 10 bases. Unmatched junction bases numbered 4, after V lost 1 base and J lost 7 bases. In germline, CDR1 is SEHNR, CDR2 FQNEAQ (reference sequence). The CDR3 totals 15 residues. The CDR3 sequence: CASSLGAGGQNEQFF. DNA for the CDR3: TGTGCCAGCAGCTTAGGAGCGGGGGGGCAGAATGAGCAGTTCTTC.

The rearrangement joins TRBV20-1 to TRBJ2-7; D not certain. The CDR3 has 10 amino acids. Between the trimmed V and J ends, which lost 3 bases and 8 bases, there was a span of 8 bases. CDR1 is DFQATT, CDR2 SNEGSKA, per germline (reference sequence). In nucleotides, the CDR3 is TGCAGTGCTAGTAGCTCAAAGCAGTACTTC. Encoded protein: CSASSSKQYF.

J is TRBJ1-4 and V is TRBV19; a possible D gene is TRBD1 (6 bases). Germline assignment: CDR1 LNHDA and CDR2 SQIVND (reference sequence). The V end was cut by 4 bases, the J end by 4 bases, with 13 bases between. This CDR3 has 15 amino acids. CDR3 DNA: TGTGCCAGTAGTACGGGGGGCGGCCGTAATGAAAAACTGTTTTTT. This codes for CASSTGGGRNEKLFF.

V gene TRBV9 combines with J gene TRBJ2-2; D may be TRBD1 (5 bases). Trimming cost V 5 bases and J 8 bases, with 16 bases left between them. This CDR3 is 14 amino acids long. Germline V lookup: CDR1 SGDLS, CDR2 YYNGEE. For the CDR3, the DNA is TGTGCCAGCAGGGTGGACACCCTTTTGGGGGAGCTGTTTTTT. The encoded protein is CASRVDTLLGELFF.

The chain couples TRBV5-4 to TRBJ2-7, with D possibly matching TRBD1 (6 bases). The V end was cut by 4 bases, the J end by 6 bases, with 14 bases between. CDR1 is SGHNT and CDR2 is YYREEE in the germline V gene (reference sequence). This CDR3 region has 13 residues. The CDR3 loop reads CASSPGQSGEQYF. The CDR3 DNA follows: TGTGCCAGCAGCCCCGGACAGAGCGGCGAGCAGTACTTC.

The rearrangement joins TRBV10-3 to TRBJ2-7, with 9 bases that match TRBD2. The V segment lost 11 bases and the J segment 0 bases; nucleotides outside the gene matches: 8. Looked up from germline, CDR1 is ENHRY and CDR2 is SYGVKD. The CDR3 consists of 14 residues. CDR3 residues: CASSGTSSSYEQYF. The DNA for the CDR3 is TGTGCCTCTTCCGGGACTAGCAGCTCCTACGAGCAGTACTTC.